The 14 T cell receptor beta chains below were found in one sample sequenced in a study of T cells after yellow fever vaccination (dated by TCRdb to between 2017 and 2020). The library was prepared using 5' RACE. The instrument given in TCRdb is Illumina HiSeq 2500. The public reads were quality trimmed at Q25 with fastp and then assembled into clones with MiXCR by TCRdb, keeping productive beta chains. Duplicate CDR3 protein sequences are folded into a single record with the most common DNA and genes. Recorded for this sample are under 700,000 distinct CDR3 sequences; roughly a sixth of them occurred a single time. Of the sample, approximately 15% is held by the ten largest clones. The sample's treatment or condition label, in plain terms: live attenuated yellow fever vaccine strain. Material: PBMCs, obtained about 5 days after the first yellow fever vaccination. The receptors were gathered from a young man who received the YFV17D yellow fever vaccine.

This clonotype was picked up a small number of times. J is TRBJ2-7 and V is TRBV28; 7 nucleotides line up with TRBD2. The germline CDR1 and CDR2 sequences are MDHEN and SYDVKM. CDR3 length equals 14 residues. The junction had 8 bases not matched to a gene; V was cut back by 5 bases and J by 4 bases. The CDR3 bases are TGTGCCAGCAGTCCCGCGGGGGATTTGTACGAGCAGTACGTC. Amino acids: CASSPAGDLYEQYV.

The CDR3 is CASSVKQGTYGYTF. The CDR3 coding sequence is TGTGCCAGCAGCGTAAAACAGGGGACCTATGGCTACACCTTC. This chain joins TRBV7-8 and TRBJ1-2; 7 bases match TRBD1. This CDR3 comprises 14 residues. V was pared by 5 bases and J by 4 bases, with 7 bases of the junction left unmatched. From germline, CDR1 is SGHVS and CDR2 FQNEAQ.

The V call is TRBV7-6, the J call TRBJ1-4; 12 bases fit TRBD1. The V gene end was trimmed by 5 bases and the J gene end by 5 bases; junction bases not matched to a gene: 3. This CDR3 is 15 amino acids long. The germline CDR1 and CDR2 sequences are SGHVS and FNYEAQ. DNA of the CDR3: TGTGCCAGCAGCCTGGGACAGGGGGCGAATGAAAAACTGTTTTTT. Its translation is CASSLGQGANEKLFF.

This clonotype was detected only a few times. The V gene is TRBV5-1, the J gene TRBJ1-1; tentative D call: TRBD1 (5 bases). The CDR3 spans 15 residues. V lost 7 bases, J lost 3 bases, and 19 bases lay in between. The V gene's germline CDR1 is SGHRS and CDR2 YFSETQ. CDR3 region: CASRRGAGKDTEAFF. CDR3 bases: TGCGCCAGCCGCCGCGGGGCGGGGAAGGACACTGAAGCTTTCTTT.

This clonotype was recorded a few times. This sequence joins TRBV10-2 and TRBJ2-1; unclear D gene. Trimming cost V 0 bases and J 4 bases, with 7 bases left between them. Germline V gene data show CDR1 as WSHSY and CDR2 as SAAADI. The CDR3 contains 14 residues. The CDR3 protein is CASSESWSYNEQFF. DNA of the CDR3: TGCGCCAGCAGTGAGTCGTGGAGTTACAATGAGCAGTTCTTC.

The genes are TRBV5-1 and TRBJ1-1; D gene ambiguous. CDR3 size: 15 residues. Germline V gives CDR1 SGHRS, CDR2 YFSETQ. Trimming left V 1 base short and J 0 bases short, with 10 bases between. CDR3: CASSLTASMNTEAFF. The CDR3 nucleotides read TGCGCCAGCAGCTTGACAGCATCAATGAACACTGAAGCTTTCTTT.

The rearrangement uses TRBV7-2 and TRBJ1-1; unclear D gene. V lost 2 bases, J lost 0 bases, and 16 bases lay in between. The CDR3 loop spans 17 amino acids. The germline V gene encodes CDR1 SGHTA and CDR2 FQGNSA. CDR3 nucleotides: TGTGCCAGCAGCTTAAACAGCCCTAGACTAATGAACACTGAAGCTTTCTTT. Protein: CASSLNSPRLMNTEAFF.

This clonotype was recorded many times. The chain employs TRBV3-1 and TRBJ2-7; TRBD1 matches 7 bases. The CDR3 covers 14 residues. V trimming: 4 bases; J trimming: 3 bases; junction bases outside the gene matches: 6. Germline V CDR1 and CDR2: LGHDT, YNNKEL (reference sequence). CDR3 coding DNA: TGTGCCAGCAGCCGACAGGGTATTGGCTACGAGCAGTACTTC. Translating it yields CASSRQGIGYEQYF.

This clonotype has a handful of counts. J is TRBJ2-5 and V is TRBV2; TRBD2 matches at 7 bases. This CDR3 spans 15 amino acids. Trimming at V came to 6 bases and at J to 0 bases, leaving 7 bases not matched to a gene. CDR1 is SNHLY and CDR2 is FYNNEI in the germline V gene. The CDR3 sequence: CASRGGGAHQETQYF. In DNA form, the CDR3 reads TGTGCCAGCAGAGGCGGGGGAGCCCACCAAGAGACCCAGTACTTC.

The CDR3 loop reads CASSRAPLGQGNQPQHF. The CDR3 nucleotides read TGTGCCAGCAGTCGCGCGCCTCTGGGACAGGGGAATCAGCCCCAGCATTTT. The chain recombines TRBV12-3 or TRBV12-4 with TRBJ1-5; 10 nucleotides agree with TRBD1. Germline trimming cut 5 bases from V and 4 bases from J; bases unmatched to any gene: 11. The CDR3 runs to 17 residues.

This clonotype has a handful of counts. The gene calls are TRBV7-6 and TRBJ1-6; maybe TRBD1 (6 bases). Per germline, CDR1 SGHVS and CDR2 FNYEAQ. CDR3 length equals 14 residues. V lost 1 base and J 10 bases, leaving 11 bases between the germline ends. CDR3 sequence: CASSLGQERSPLHF. In nucleotides, the CDR3 is TGTGCCAGCAGCTTAGGACAGGAGAGGTCACCCCTCCACTTT.

The genes are TRBV7-2 and TRBJ2-1; unclear D gene. Germline CDR1 reads SGHTA; CDR2 reads FQGNSA. V was pared by 1 base and J by 11 bases, with 12 bases between. The CDR3 runs 13 residues. The CDR3 DNA is TGTGCCAGCAGCTTAGAGCAGATAGGGCAGCAGTTCTTC. Its protein is CASSLEQIGQQFF.

This clonotype was picked up a small number of times. This rearrangement joins TRBV27 to TRBJ2-3, with TRBD2 matching over 9 bases. CDR1 and CDR2 from the germline V gene are MNHEY and SMNVEV (reference sequence). With V trimmed by 4 bases and J by 4 bases, 9 bases remained unmatched. The CDR3 is 16 amino acids. CDR3 amino acids: CASSSLYAGGPDTQYF. CDR3 in DNA: TGTGCCAGCAGTTCCCTCTATGCGGGGGGGCCAGATACGCAGTATTTT.

In this sample, this clonotype turned up a few times. The chain employs TRBV7-9 and TRBJ1-1; TRBD1 is a possible D gene (5 bases). V was trimmed by 0 bases and J by 3 bases, leaving 11 bases between them. Per germline, CDR1 SEHNR and CDR2 FQNEAQ (reference sequence). The CDR3 runs 15 residues. In DNA, the CDR3 is TGTGCCAGCAGCTTAGCGGGGGAGGGCTACACTGAAGCTTTCTTT. Translation: CASSLAGEGYTEAFF.